This TCR beta chain was retrieved from a study of a mutant IDH1 vaccine in newly diagnosed glioma. Time point specified: week 23, last vaccination. Each dose of the vaccine consisted of 300 ug of mutant IDH1 20-mer peptide, with topical imiquimod. The CDR3 is 15 amino acids. Trimming pared 6 bases from V and 0 bases from J, leaving 12 bases between. Germline V gene lookup returns CDR1 SNHLY and CDR2 FYNNEI. This clone was detected a few times. As yet, its antigen is unknown. Repertoires were generated with immunoSEQ multiplex PCR, while TCRdb's copy carries only in-frame clones and drops some. The sample carries approximately 66,000 clones, over 75% recorded once.

This sample comprised PBMCs, obtained from a glioma patient whose treatment included an IDH1 peptide vaccine. The chain combines TRBV2 with TRBJ1-5, with D unresolved. The source is a man aged 18 to 35 with glioma. DNA of the CDR3: TGTGCCAGCAGCGTTACGACCTATAGCAATCAGCCCCAGCATTTT. Translation gives CASSVTTYSNQPQHF.